This passage covers 5 T cell receptor beta chains from one sample sequenced in a study of T-cell memory formation after mild COVID-19 (dated by TCRdb to about 2021). The library was obtained by 5' RACE. The data were produced on an Illumina NovaSeq 6000. TCRdb's own reprocessing of the public reads used fastp at Q25 and MiXCR and kept productive beta chains. Rows with a matching CDR3 protein are joined into one entry that keeps the most common DNA and genes. A total of about 40,000 distinct CDR3 sequences appear in this sample, over 10% of them only once. The ten most abundant clones make up less than 30% of the sample. The sequencing sample was made of PBMCs or a T cell subset sorted from them (not recorded which). The origin of the receptors is a man in his late teens or twenties who had mild COVID-19 (a few samples of this study predate the infection). The sample titles of this study are shuffled in the database, so cell type and time point are left out; the donor was told from shared clones.

There are a few counts of this clonotype. The chain recombines TRBV15 with TRBJ1-5; 7 positions agree with TRBD1. V shed 7 bases, J shed 0 bases, and the junction held 3 bases outside the gene matches. This CDR3 comprises 14 residues. Germline V gene lookup returns CDR1 LNHNV and CDR2 YYDKDF (reference sequence). The CDR3 region is CATTQGDSNQPQHF. CDR3 DNA sequence: TGTGCCACCACCCAGGGGGATAGCAATCAGCCCCAGCATTTT.

The rearrangement links TRBV20-1 to TRBJ1-1; D possibly corresponds to TRBD1 (5 bases). Germline CDR1 and CDR2: DFQATT and SNEGSKA (reference sequence). Trimming pared 6 bases from V and 5 bases from J, leaving 16 bases between. This CDR3 has 13 amino acids. The CDR3 DNA follows: TGCAGTGCCCCTCGGGGGGGTCGAACTGAAGCTTTCTTT. Translated, it gives CSAPRGGRTEAFF.

In the case of this clonotype: A read error may be the cause here, since a much bigger clone is one base away. This chain joins TRBV7-6 and TRBJ2-7, with 15 bases fitting TRBD2. The CDR3 consists of 15 residues. Germline assignment: CDR1 SGHVS and CDR2 FNYEAQ. This CDR3 reads CASSGTSGGYYKQYF. The CDR3 DNA reads TGTGCCAGCAGCGGGACTAGCGGGGGGTACTACAAGCAGTACTTC.

This clonotype appeared many times. V usage is TRBV5-1 and J usage is TRBJ2-1; unclear D gene. The CDR3 sequence is 12 residues long. Germline CDR1 is SGHRS and CDR2 is YFSETQ. V was pared by 1 base and J by 7 bases, with 6 bases between. The CDR3 loop is CASSLTENEQFF. CDR3 coding DNA: TGCGCCAGCAGCTTGACCGAGAATGAGCAGTTCTTC.

V and J are TRBV5-4 and TRBJ1-1, with 10 bases that match TRBD1. The ends lost 2 bases at V and 5 bases at J; junction bases unmatched: 6. Germline-derived CDR1 and CDR2 are SGHNT and YYREEE (reference sequence). The CDR3 has 15 amino acids. CDR3 sequence (DNA): TGTGCCAGCAGCTTAAGGGACAGGGGCGAGACTGAAGCTTTCTTT. Protein: CASSLRDRGETEAFF.